The sequence of this T cell receptor beta chain was determined in a study of T cell repertoires in cytomegalovirus infection. Study in general: Shared public TCR beta signatures pointed to both CMV infection and a matching HLA type.

Overall study results and limits: Cumulative frequency (of public TCR beta family members) identified carriers of CMV plus the relevant HLA. There were HLA-C-restricted CMV-specific TCR beta clonotypes dominating the ex vivo response.

The CDR3 runs to 16 residues. The V and J ends lost 3 bases and 1 base respectively, with 13 bases between them. The germline CDR1 and CDR2 sequences are LGHDT and YNNKEL (reference sequence). TCRdb processed the reads anew with MiXCR; each CDR3 protein has one entry. Here the sample spans 400,000 to 550,000 distinct CDR3 sequences, over 9% being singletons. This clonotype was recorded many times. The target antigen is unknown. This receptor was taken from a human donor in good health (CMV status not recorded). Some clones in this sample may be carry-over from other donors' samples. Input material: PBMCs. The V gene is TRBV3-1, the J gene TRBJ2-4; TRBD2 might be the D (6 bases). CDR3 sequence: CASSHGLRGAKNIQYF. In DNA form, the CDR3 reads TGTGCCAGCAGCCACGGTCTACGGGGGGCCAAAAACATTCAGTACTTC.